Sequencing of this T cell receptor (beta chain) was carried out in a study of shared T cell receptors in the human thymus. CDR1 and CDR2 from the germline V gene are LGHNA and YSLEER. This CDR3 is built from 16 residues. Trimming removed 0 bases from V and 5 bases from J, with 13 bases in between. Here immunoSEQ multiplex PCR was the method, and the copy in TCRdb shows in-frame clones only, minus some. This table holds 55,000 to 75,000 clones, around 96% found once. Material for sequencing was thymocytes. This receptor was obtained from a human donor. The genes are TRBV4-3 and TRBJ2-2; the D is unclear. In DNA form, the CDR3 reads TGCGCCAGCAGCCAAGATCTTTCATATGCAACCGGGGAGCTGTTTTTT. Amino acid sequence: CASSQDLSYATGELFF.